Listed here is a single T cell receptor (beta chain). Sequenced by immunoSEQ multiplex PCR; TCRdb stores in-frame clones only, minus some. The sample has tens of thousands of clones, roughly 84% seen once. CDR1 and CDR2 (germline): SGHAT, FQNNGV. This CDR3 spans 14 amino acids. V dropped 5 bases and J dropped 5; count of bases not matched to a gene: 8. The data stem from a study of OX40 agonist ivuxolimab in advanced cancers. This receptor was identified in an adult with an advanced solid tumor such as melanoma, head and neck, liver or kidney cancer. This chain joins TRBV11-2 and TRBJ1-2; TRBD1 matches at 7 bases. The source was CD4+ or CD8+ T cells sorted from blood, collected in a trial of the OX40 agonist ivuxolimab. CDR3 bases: TGTGCCAGCAGCGCAAAGGCAGGGGGATATGGCTACACCTTC. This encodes CASSAKAGGYGYTF.